This T cell receptor beta chain appears in the sequencing data of a study of T cells in Graves' hyperthyroidism and ophthalmopathy. Background on the study: The initial diagnosis was the point when peripheral blood was collected, ahead of any treatment. Study-wide findings and caveats: In the blood, most expanded thyroid clonotypes above 0.001 appeared as well.

Amplification of TCR beta CDR3 regions used RNA as the template. The primer set for the first-round RT-PCR of the TCR CDR3 was HTBI. A single record per CDR3 protein comes from TCRdb applying MiXCR to the multiplex PCR reads. This sample yields fewer than 450,000 distinct CDR3 sequences, of which approximately 18% are seen a single time; around a third belongs to the top ten. This clonotype was found many times. Its matching antigen is unknown. In germline, CDR1 is SGHAT, CDR2 FQNNGV. CDR3 length: 12 residues. Deletions cut 0 bases from V and 14 bases from J, with 13 bases between. Those with hyperthyroidism were 18 to 65 years old, newly diagnosed, and ill for under 2 months. The authors obtained PBMCs from around 10 ml of fresh peripheral blood.

The sequence derives from a woman aged 25 to 39 with Graves' hyperthyroidism that later progressed to Graves' ophthalmopathy. The sample taken for sequencing was blood. This sequence joins TRBV11-2 and TRBJ1-1; no reliable D call. The CDR3 DNA reads TGTGCCAGCAGCTTAGATTTCGGGTGGTTATTCTTT. It is translated as CASSLDFGWLFF. Together with reference TRBV11-2 and TRBJ1-1, the CDR3 gives the full variable domain: EAGVAQSPRYKIIEKRQSVAFWCNPISGHATLYWYQQILGQGPKLLIQFQNNGVVDDSQLPKDRFSAERLKGVDSTLKIQPAKLEDSAVYLCASSLDFGWLFFGQGTRLTVV.